Below are 29 T cell receptor beta chains sequenced from a single sample in a study of blood T cell repertoires in COVID-19. The repertoire was sequenced with immunoSEQ multiplex PCR; TCRdb's copy has only in-frame clones and lacks some. In the table there are under 250,000 clones, over 90% of which are singletons. Specimen: peripheral blood. The receptor set was obtained from a man between 25 and 39 years old with COVID-19, enrolled during active disease.

J is TRBJ2-2 and V is TRBV5-1; 10 positions agree with TRBD1. Per germline, CDR1 SGHRS and CDR2 YFSETQ. This CDR3 comprises 16 residues. V dropped 4 bases and J dropped 0; count of bases not matched to a gene: 3. The chain's CDR3 is CASSTGQGANTGELFF. CDR3 DNA sequence: TGCGCCAGCAGCACCGGACAGGGGGCGAACACCGGGGAGCTGTTTTTT.

The rearrangement joins TRBV19 to TRBJ2-1, with 8 bases lining up with TRBD2. The CDR3 extends over 15 amino acids. The V segment lost 7 bases and the J segment 1 base; nucleotides outside the gene matches: 6. Germline V CDR1 and CDR2: LNHDA, SQIVND (reference sequence). CDR3 in DNA: TGTGCCAGTACCACGGGGGGGGGTTCCTACAATGAGCAGTTCTTC. Protein: CASTTGGGSYNEQFF.

This rearrangement joins TRBV7-9 to TRBJ1-2; TRBD1 matches 8 bases. CDR3 size: 13 residues. Trimming removed 8 bases from V and 4 bases from J; junction bases left unmatched: 6. Germline loops: CDR1 SEHNR, CDR2 FQNEAQ (reference sequence). CDR3 DNA: TGTGCCAGCGGCGGACAGGGAGTCTATGGCTACACCTTC. The encoded protein is CASGGQGVYGYTF.

CDR3 amino acids: CASSLSDRGGFKTFQETQYF. Written as DNA, the CDR3 is TGTGCCAGCAGTTTGTCCGACAGGGGAGGATTTAAAACTTTTCAAGAGACCCAGTACTTC. This chain links TRBV27 with TRBJ2-5, with TRBD1 identical over 8 bases. The CDR3 consists of 20 residues. The J segment lost 2 bases and the V segment lost 3 bases, leaving 20 bases of the junction unmatched. Germline V gene data show CDR1 as MNHEY and CDR2 as SMNVEV (reference sequence).

This rearrangement joins TRBV18 to TRBJ1-1, with TRBD1 identical over 8 bases. From germline, CDR1 is KGHSH and CDR2 LQKENI. There are 17 residues in the CDR3. Trimming removed 3 bases from V and 1 base from J; junction bases left unmatched: 10. CDR3 amino acids: CASSPSLTGTGNTEAFF. CDR3 sequence (DNA): TGTGCCAGCTCACCTTCTTTGACCGGGACAGGGAACACTGAAGCTTTCTTT.

The chain employs TRBV7-9 and TRBJ1-1; 8 bases are shared with TRBD1. Germline CDR1 SEHNR, CDR2 FQNEAQ (reference sequence). The V gene end was trimmed by 3 bases and the J gene end by 5 bases; junction bases not matched to a gene: 5. The CDR3 contains 14 residues. CDR3 protein: CASSFVQGGTEAFF. CDR3 nucleotides: TGTGCCAGCAGCTTCGTACAGGGGGGGACTGAAGCTTTCTTT.

V and J are TRBV2 and TRBJ1-6; no definite D call. Trimming shortened V by 2 bases and J by 0 bases, and 5 bases separated the two germline ends. The CDR3 has 15 residues. Per the germline V gene, CDR1 is SNHLY and CDR2 is FYNNEI. The CDR3 DNA follows: TGTGCCAGCAGTGAACCGTCCTCCTATAATTCACCCCTCCACTTT. It is translated as CASSEPSSYNSPLHF.

The CDR3 spells CASSSDRGGYEQYF. As DNA, the CDR3 is TGTGCCAGCAGCTCGGACAGAGGGGGCTACGAGCAGTACTTC. This chain joins TRBV7-9 and TRBJ2-7; TRBD1 is a possible D gene (6 bases). The CDR3 loop spans 14 amino acids. Germline values: CDR1 SEHNR, CDR2 FQNEAQ (reference sequence). V was pared by 4 bases and J by 3 bases, with 13 bases between.

The chain combines TRBV10-3 with TRBJ2-3, with TRBD2 matching 9 bases. The CDR3 runs 14 residues. V shed 6 bases, J shed 4 bases, and the junction held 5 bases outside the gene matches. Looked up from germline, CDR1 is ENHRY and CDR2 is SYGVKD. CDR3 protein: CAIRLGLAADTQYF. CDR3 bases: TGTGCCATCAGATTGGGACTAGCAGCAGATACGCAGTATTTT.

The chain combines TRBV19 with TRBJ1-1; 7 bases agree with TRBD1. This CDR3 is built from 14 residues. From germline, CDR1 is LNHDA and CDR2 SQIVND (reference sequence). The trim removed 1 base at V and 4 bases at J, leaving 3 bases unmatched. In DNA form, the CDR3 reads TGTGCCAGTAGTATAGGTTCAGGGGGCACTGAAGCTTTCTTT. It translates to CASSIGSGGTEAFF.

The J gene is TRBJ2-5, the V gene TRBV18, with D perhaps matching TRBD2 (5 bases). CDR1 and CDR2 (germline): KGHSH, LQKENI. The CDR3 covers 16 residues. V lost 1 base to trimming and J lost 3 bases, with 15 bases between them. CDR3 coding DNA: TGTGCCAGCTCACCACTAGCGCCCGGCCCGAAAGAGACCCAGTACTTC. It is translated as CASSPLAPGPKETQYF.

The CDR3 DNA follows: TGCGCCAGCCGGGGGACAGTTCCCAATCAGCCCCAGCATTTT. Translating gives CASRGTVPNQPQHF. J is TRBJ1-5 and V is TRBV10-2; 7 bases line up with TRBD1. CDR3 size: 14 residues. With 8 bases clipped from V and 3 bases from J, the junction kept 7 bases outside the gene matches. CDR1 is WSHSY and CDR2 is SAAADI in the germline V gene.

The genes are TRBV6-4 and TRBJ2-2; TRBD2 is a possible D gene (5 bases). The CDR3 is 16 residues long. Trimming took off 6 bases at V and 7 bases at J, with 21 bases between the two ends. CDR1 and CDR2 from the germline V gene are MRHNA and SNTAGT. As DNA, the CDR3 is TGTGCCAGCAGACCCACTAGTGATGTCGCGGGCGGGGAGCTGTTTTTT. Protein product: CASRPTSDVAGGELFF.

V gene TRBV5-6 combines with J gene TRBJ2-3; D perhaps matches TRBD1 (6 bases). Trimming cost V 0 bases and J 4 bases, with 18 bases left between them. Germline CDR1 reads SGHDT; CDR2 reads YYEEEE. CDR3 length: 17 amino acids. The CDR3 loop reads CASSLAGQGNGADTQYF. The CDR3 nucleotides are TGTGCCAGCAGCTTGGCGGGGCAGGGGAATGGGGCAGATACGCAGTATTTT.

This chain uses TRBV29-1 with TRBJ2-7; a weak D match, TRBD1 (5 bases). Looked up from germline, CDR1 is SQVTM and CDR2 is ANQGSEA. This CDR3 is 15 amino acids long. The ends were cut back, 4 bases at V and 0 bases at J, with 16 bases in the middle. The DNA of the CDR3 is TGCAGCGTTGCCCCCCGGCAGGGATTCTCCTACGAGCAGTACTTC. The encoded protein is CSVAPRQGFSYEQYF.

This chain connects TRBV5-1 to TRBJ1-1; maybe TRBD1 (6 bases). V lost 0 bases and J lost 7, with 13 bases in between. Germline V gives CDR1 SGHRS, CDR2 YFSETQ. The CDR3 runs 14 residues. For the CDR3, the DNA is TGCGCCAGCAGCTTGGGAGCAGGGGCTGGTGAAGCTTTCTTT. Its translation: CASSLGAGAGEAFF.

The chain carries TRBV10-3 and TRBJ2-1, with unresolved D. V shed 8 bases and J shed 0 bases, with 8 bases lying between them. The CDR3 contains 13 residues. Germline V lookup: CDR1 ENHRY, CDR2 SYGVKD. The CDR3 DNA reads as TGTGCCATCGGTGGTAGCTCCTACAATGAGCAGTTCTTC. This codes for CAIGGSSYNEQFF.

V usage is TRBV29-1 and J usage is TRBJ2-3, with TRBD2 matching over 9 bases. CDR3 length: 15 residues. Germline CDR1 is SQVTM and CDR2 is ANQGSEA. V lost 6 bases to trimming and J lost 1 base; unmatched junction nucleotides: 8. CDR3: CSVGSTSGRTDTQYF. In DNA form, the CDR3 reads TGCAGCGTGGGGTCGACTAGCGGACGCACAGATACGCAGTATTTT.

The V and J genes are TRBV27 and TRBJ2-2, with D possibly being TRBD1 (6 bases). CDR1 and CDR2 (germline): MNHEY, SMNVEV (reference sequence). The CDR3 runs to 16 residues. Trimming cost V 5 bases and J 2 bases, with 15 bases left between them. The CDR3 reads CASSRSGTINTGELFF. The CDR3 coding sequence is TGTGCCAGCAGTCGCTCCGGGACAATAAACACCGGGGAGCTGTTTTTT.

The rearrangement uses TRBV7-9 and TRBJ1-2; no definite D call. The CDR3 runs to 13 residues. Germline values: CDR1 SEHNR, CDR2 FQNEAQ (reference sequence). V dropped 5 bases and J dropped 4 bases, with 11 bases sitting between them. The CDR3, as DNA: TGTGCCAGCAGCAAAGACGGGGTCTATGGCTACACCTTC. This sequence encodes CASSKDGVYGYTF. Supplemented by reference TRBV7-9 and TRBJ1-2, the full variable domain reads DTGVSQNPRHKITKRGQNVTFRCDPISEHNRLYWYRQTLGQGPEFLTYFQNEAQLEKSRLLSDRFSAERPKGSFSTLEIQRTEQGDSAMYLCASSKDGVYGYTFGSGTRLTVV.

V usage is TRBV5-4 and J usage is TRBJ2-7; D perhaps matches TRBD1 (6 bases). CDR3 length: 15 amino acids. The germline V and J ends were trimmed by 3 bases and 3 bases, with 16 bases remaining between them. Germline CDR1 is SGHNT and CDR2 is YYREEE (reference sequence). Written as DNA, the CDR3 is TGTGCCAGCAGCTGGGGGCCTCAGGGAGACTACGAGCAGTACTTC. It specifies CASSWGPQGDYEQYF.

V gene TRBV5-6 combines with J gene TRBJ1-4, with D tentatively TRBD1 (5 bases). This CDR3 comprises 15 residues. The germline gives CDR1 SGHDT, CDR2 YYEEEE. V lost 0 bases to trimming and J lost 5 bases, with 11 bases between them. This CDR3 is CASSLAAGRNEKLFF. CDR3 bases: TGTGCCAGCAGCTTGGCTGCGGGGCGGAATGAAAAACTGTTTTTT. Full variable domain (missing parts from reference TRBV5-6 and TRBJ1-4): DAGVTQSPTHLIKTRGQQVTLRCSPKSGHDTVSWYQQALGQGPQFIFQYYEEEERQRGNFPDRFSGHQFPNYSSELNVNALLLGDSALYLCASSLAAGRNEKLFFGSGTQLSVL.

The chain joins TRBV15 to TRBJ2-1; 8 positions agree with TRBD2. Losses at the gene ends were 0 bases for V and 16 bases for J; bases not matched to a gene: 11. The germline CDR1 and CDR2 sequences are LNHNV and YYDKDF (reference sequence). The CDR3 loop spans 14 amino acids. The CDR3 region has the DNA TGTGCCACCAGCAGAGATATTAGCGGGGTCTTGAATTTCTTC. It encodes CATSRDISGVLNFF.

The chain links TRBV3-1 (or the pseudogene TRBV3-2) to TRBJ1-1, with D tentatively TRBD1 (6 bases). This CDR3 has 12 amino acids. Trimming left V 1 base short and J 9 bases short, with 9 bases between. Germline CDR1 reads LGHDT; CDR2 reads YNNKEL (reference sequence). CDR3 region: CASSQGDKKAFF. CDR3 in DNA: TGTGCCAGCAGCCAAGGGGACAAGAAAGCTTTCTTT.

This CDR3 reads CASSEESGTTTKKLFF. CDR3 bases: TGTGCCAGCAGTGAAGAATCTGGGACAACTACCAAAAAACTGTTTTTT. The chain employs TRBV6-1 and TRBJ1-4, with D perhaps TRBD1 (6 bases). Germline values: CDR1 MNHNS, CDR2 SASEGT. This CDR3 has 16 amino acids. V was cut by 1 base and J by 9 bases, with 18 bases left in between.

The chain joins TRBV27 to TRBJ1-5; D perhaps matches TRBD1 (5 bases). Germline CDR1 and CDR2: MNHEY and SMNVEV (reference sequence). V lost 6 bases to trimming and J lost 6 bases, with 15 bases between them. This CDR3 region has 14 residues. The CDR3 protein is CASRAGSFSQPQHF. The CDR3 DNA follows: TGTGCCAGCAGGGCAGGGTCGTTCAGTCAGCCCCAGCATTTT.

Worth noting for this clone: Sequence at one end of the junction differs from germline and may be a read error. The V call is TRBV2, the J call TRBJ1-6; TRBD1 matches at 9 bases. The CDR3 length is 13 residues. Germline assignment: CDR1 SNHLY and CDR2 FYNNEI. The CDR3 region has the DNA TGTACCAGCAGTGCGGGACAGGGCTCACCCCTCCACTTT. This sequence encodes CTSSAGQGSPLHF.

This chain uses TRBV19 with TRBJ1-1; 7 bases are a match to TRBD1. This CDR3 comprises 13 residues. Germline V lookup: CDR1 LNHDA, CDR2 SQIVND (reference sequence). The trim removed 8 bases at V and 5 bases at J, leaving 8 bases unmatched. In DNA form, the CDR3 reads TGTGCCAGTGCCAAGGGGGCATGGACTGAAGCTTTCTTT. It specifies CASAKGAWTEAFF.

The gene calls are TRBV9 and TRBJ2-2, with D uncertain. The CDR3 contains 17 residues. Trimming removed 0 bases at V and 4 bases at J, with 16 bases between. Germline V gives CDR1 SGDLS, CDR2 YYNGEE. CDR3 nucleotides: TGTGCCAGCAGCGTAGCACGAGACGGGTCGGGCACCGGGGAGCTGTTTTTT. It encodes CASSVARDGSGTGELFF.